Listed here is a single T cell receptor beta chain. Grouping used clinical history reported by participants in a survey and questionnaire. TCRdb keeps only in-frame clones here, not all; method: immunoSEQ multiplex PCR. The table has some 150,000 clones, around 91% seen once. Germline CDR1 LGHDT, CDR2 YNNKEL (reference sequence). V trimming: 2 bases; J trimming: 5 bases; junction bases outside the gene matches: 5. CDR3 length equals 15 residues. These data are taken from a study of blood T cell repertoires in COVID-19. The rearrangement uses TRBV3-1 (or the pseudogene TRBV3-2) and TRBJ2-7; TRBD1 matches at 11 bases. Sequencing was carried out using PBMCs or T cells enriched from blood (not recorded which). The TCR comes from a young woman who had recovered from COVID-19. Here the CDR3 reads CASSQRGQGVHEQYF. Written as DNA, the CDR3 is TGTGCCAGCAGCCAACGGGGACAGGGGGTCCACGAGCAGTACTTC.